A selection of T cell receptor beta chains follows, all from one sample in a study of regulatory T cells in long-lasting Graves disease. TCRdb reprocessed the multiplex PCR reads via MiXCR and lists one record per CDR3 protein. The sample consists of about 450,000 distinct CDR3 sequences, 20% to 25% of them appearing once. Material: peripheral blood mononuclear cells (PBMCs), obtained when the disease was refractory, from a patient treated with antithyroid drugs. These receptors were obtained from a female donor with Graves disease. Each CDR3 is given with its conserved first and last residue. D genes are given only for firm matches. Size tells how often a clone was seen (once, few, many) or the class of an expanded clone, and some rows leave it out.

clone_size j_call cdr3_length d_call v_call cdr3_aa cdr3_nt
few TRBJ2-7 15 NA TRBV6-1 CASRRDGGPPYEQYF TGTGCCAGCAGGAGAGATGGGGGGCCCCCCTACGAGCAGTACTTC
NA TRBJ1-1 16 NA TRBV27 CASTRYNTGWGTEAFF TGTGCCAGCACCAGGTACAATACAGGGTGGGGCACTGAAGCTTTCTTT
few TRBJ2-7 17 TRBD2 TRBV7-2 CASSFGTSGSRIYEQYF TGTGCCAGCAGCTTTGGGACTAGCGGGAGCAGAATTTACGAGCAGTACTTC
NA TRBJ1-2 15 TRBD1 TRBV15 CATSGTGTARSGYTF TGTGCCACCAGCGGGACTGGGACAGCCAGAAGTGGCTACACCTTC
few TRBJ1-1 13 NA TRBV20-1 CSASIRGGTEAFF TGCAGTGCTTCTATAAGGGGGGGCACTGAAGCTTTCTTT
NA TRBJ2-7 14 TRBD1 TRBV7-9 CASSFGGQGYEQYF TGTGCCAGCAGCTTTGGGGGACAGGGGTACGAGCAGTACTTC
many TRBJ1-6 15 TRBD1 TRBV28 CASSSAGTGLTTLHF TGTGCCAGCAGTTCTGCCGGGACAGGGTTAACGACCCTCCACTTT
NA TRBJ2-5 15 NA TRBV6-5 CASSYWASEQETQYF TGTGCCAGCAGTTACTGGGCTAGCGAACAAGAGACCCAGTACTTC
NA TRBJ2-2 16 NA TRBV5-1 CASSLGVVQNTGELFF TGCGCCAGCAGCTTGGGGGTCGTACAGAACACCGGGGAGCTGTTTTTT
many TRBJ2-5 14 NA TRBV10-2 CASSVTRNPETQYF TGCGCCAGCAGTGTCACACGAAACCCGGAGACCCAGTACTTC
many TRBJ1-2 15 NA TRBV20-1 CSAGTRVKGDYGYTF TGCAGTGCTGGGACAAGGGTCAAAGGGGACTATGGCTACACCTTC
NA TRBJ2-1 14 TRBD2 TRBV25-1 CASTGLAGSNEQFF TGTGCCAGCACCGGACTAGCGGGATCCAATGAGCAGTTCTTC
few TRBJ1-2 11 NA TRBV28 CASSFTGTHTF TGTGCCAGCAGTTTTACAGGGACCCACACCTTC
NA TRBJ1-1 15 NA TRBV19 CASSIGGTLNTEAFF TGTGCCAGTAGTATTGGTGGCACATTGAACACTGAAGCTTTCTTT
many TRBJ2-5 14 NA TRBV27 CASTNYLGEKTQYF TGTGCCAGCACCAATTATTTGGGCGAAAAGACCCAGTACTTC
few TRBJ2-5 16 TRBD2 TRBV9 CASSVTGLAGTETQYF TGTGCCAGCAGCGTAACCGGACTAGCGGGGACGGAGACCCAGTACTTC
NA TRBJ1-2 15 TRBD1 TRBV4-2 CASSQADTGGSGYTF TGTGCCAGCAGCCAAGCCGATACAGGGGGCAGTGGCTACACCTTC
NA TRBJ2-5 16 TRBD1 TRBV24-1 CATSDGQEVGEETQYF TGTGCCACCAGTGATGGACAGGAAGTGGGAGAAGAGACCCAGTACTTC
few TRBJ1-5 16 NA TRBV19 CASKDVPGTWNQPQHF TGTGCCAGTAAGGATGTACCTGGGACGTGGAATCAGCCCCAGCATTTT
NA TRBJ1-1 14 NA TRBV14 CASSHPTANTEAFF TGTGCCAGCAGCCACCCGACAGCGAACACTGAAGCTTTCTTT
many TRBJ2-2 18 NA TRBV28 CASRTETTALPGAGELFF TGTGCCAGCAGAACCGAAACCACGGCCCTGCCTGGGGCGGGGGAGCTGTTTTTT
few TRBJ1-4 16 TRBD1 TRBV7-2 CASSLGQGQGARKLFF TGTGCCAGCAGCCTTGGGCAGGGACAGGGGGCAAGAAAACTGTTTTTT
few TRBJ2-7 15 NA TRBV29-1 CSVDDPRGASYEQYF TGCAGCGTTGATGACCCTCGGGGGGCGTCCTACGAGCAGTACTTC
many TRBJ1-2 13 TRBD1 TRBV29-1 CSVDTGENYGYTF TGCAGCGTTGACACAGGGGAGAACTATGGCTACACCTTC
NA TRBJ2-5 15 TRBD2 TRBV7-9 CASSTGLAGEETQYF TGTGCCAGCAGCACGGGACTAGCGGGAGAAGAGACCCAGTACTTC
few TRBJ1-1 14 NA TRBV6-2/TRBV6-3 CASSYSSYNTEAFF TGTGCCAGCAGTTACTCGAGCTATAACACTGAAGCTTTCTTT
many TRBJ1-2 16 NA TRBV11-2 CASRQRSRYDNYGYTF TGTGCCAGCAGACAAAGGTCACGTTACGATAACTATGGCTACACCTTC
many TRBJ1-1 11 NA TRBV11-2 CASGGVTEAFF TGTGCCAGCGGGGGGGTTACTGAAGCTTTCTTT
NA TRBJ1-1 12 NA TRBV30 CAWSGYRAGAFF TGTGCCTGGAGCGGCTACAGGGCGGGGGCTTTCTTT
few TRBJ2-5 15 TRBD2 TRBV25-1 CASSGLAGGEETQYF TGTGCCAGCAGTGGGTTAGCGGGAGGCGAGGAGACCCAGTACTTC
few TRBJ1-2 12 NA TRBV5-5 CASSFTESGYTF TGTGCCAGCAGCTTCACAGAGTCTGGCTACACCTTC
many TRBJ1-5 16 TRBD1 TRBV28 CASSPIGTGEVQPQHF TGTGCCAGCAGTCCAATAGGGACAGGGGAGGTTCAGCCCCAGCATTTT
NA TRBJ2-1 16 TRBD2 TRBV20-1 CSASTSGRTSYNEQFF TGCAGTGCTTCTACTAGCGGGAGGACTTCCTACAATGAGCAGTTCTTC
NA TRBJ1-2 14 NA TRBV6-2/TRBV6-3 CASSHSRGEYGYTF TGTGCCAGCAGTCACTCCCGGGGGGAATATGGCTACACCTTC
many TRBJ1-2 12 NA TRBV30 CAWSDRLYGYTF TGTGCCTGGAGTGACCGATTGTATGGCTACACCTTC
NA TRBJ1-1 14 TRBD1 TRBV18 CASSLDRGNTGAFF TGTGCCAGCTCATTGGACAGGGGGAACACTGGAGCTTTCTTT
NA TRBJ2-5 13 NA TRBV20-1 CSAIPEGGETQYF TGCAGTGCGATTCCCGAAGGGGGGGAGACCCAGTACTTC
NA TRBJ2-2 15 NA TRBV20-1 CSARGGERNTGELFF TGCAGTGCTAGAGGCGGAGAGCGGAACACCGGGGAGCTGTTTTTT
few TRBJ2-2 16 NA TRBV11-2 CASGSGGSGNTGELFF TGTGCCAGCGGCTCCGGGGGTAGCGGGAACACCGGGGAGCTGTTTTTT
few TRBJ1-5 16 NA TRBV6-2/TRBV6-3 CASRQTGLSSAQPQHF TGTGCCAGCAGACAAACGGGACTCTCATCGGCACAGCCCCAGCATTTT
NA TRBJ2-1 15 TRBD2 TRBV20-1 CSARDRASGNNEQFF TGCAGTGCTAGAGATCGGGCTAGCGGGAACAATGAGCAGTTCTTC
few TRBJ1-1 17 NA TRBV6-5 CASSYRWLAAGNTEAFF TGTGCCAGCAGTTACCGCTGGTTAGCAGCGGGGAACACTGAAGCTTTCTTT
NA TRBJ2-4 15 TRBD1 TRBV28 CASSRQGFGKNIQYF TGTGCCAGCAGTCGACAGGGATTCGGCAAAAACATTCAGTACTTC
NA TRBJ2-5 14 TRBD2 TRBV19 CASSIAGGQETQYF TGTGCCAGTAGTATAGCGGGAGGCCAAGAGACCCAGTACTTC
NA TRBJ2-3 13 NA TRBV6-1 CAAEGGEADTQYF TGTGCAGCCGAGGGGGGTGAAGCAGATACGCAGTATTTT
few TRBJ2-2 16 NA TRBV5-4 CASSFGRSLGTGELFF TGTGCCAGCAGCTTCGGTAGGAGTTTAGGCACCGGGGAGCTGTTTTTT
NA TRBJ1-2 12 NA TRBV5-1 CASSWSGDGYTF TGCGCCAGCAGCTGGAGCGGGGATGGCTACACCTTC
NA TRBJ2-2 17 NA TRBV24-1 CATSDNENGLTGGELFF TGTGCCACCAGTGATAACGAAAATGGACTAACTGGCGGGGAGCTGTTTTTT
NA TRBJ2-1 19 NA TRBV7-9 CASSLLPHEYSEIYNEQFF TGTGCCAGCAGCTTACTCCCGCACGAATACAGCGAAATCTACAATGAGCAGTTCTTC
few TRBJ2-7 15 NA TRBV10-3 CAISEPGQNSYEQYF TGTGCCATCAGTGAGCCCGGACAGAACTCCTACGAGCAGTACTTC
many TRBJ1-2 14 TRBD1 TRBV15 CATSSRGRVGGYTF TGTGCCACCAGCAGTAGGGGGCGAGTCGGTGGCTACACCTTC
NA TRBJ1-6 16 NA TRBV4-3 CASSRAGSGYNSPLHF TGCGCCAGCAGCCGCGCCGGTTCGGGTTATAATTCACCCCTCCACTTT
NA TRBJ1-1 14 NA TRBV7-8 CASSPSGRGTEAFF TGTGCCAGCAGCCCGTCGGGGAGAGGCACTGAAGCTTTCTTT
many TRBJ2-7 15 NA TRBV6-5 CASSYPSASSYEQYF TGTGCCAGCAGTTACCCGTCCGCAAGCTCCTACGAGCAGTACTTC
NA TRBJ1-1 14 NA TRBV4-3 CASSPVTDGTEAFF TGCGCCAGCAGCCCCGTAACAGATGGCACTGAAGCTTTCTTT
many TRBJ1-3 15 NA TRBV2 CASSDRVNSGNTIYF TGTGCCAGCAGTGATAGGGTAAACTCTGGAAACACCATATATTTT
many TRBJ1-2 13 NA TRBV28 CASHEGARGGYTF TGTGCCAGCCATGAAGGGGCTAGGGGTGGCTACACCTTC
many TRBJ2-7 14 NA TRBV7-9 CASSLASGVWEQYF TGTGCCAGCAGCTTAGCGTCGGGGGTCTGGGAGCAGTACTTC
NA TRBJ2-5 16 NA TRBV29-1 CSVEEEGQPIGETQYF TGCAGCGTTGAAGAGGAGGGACAACCGATCGGGGAGACCCAGTACTTC